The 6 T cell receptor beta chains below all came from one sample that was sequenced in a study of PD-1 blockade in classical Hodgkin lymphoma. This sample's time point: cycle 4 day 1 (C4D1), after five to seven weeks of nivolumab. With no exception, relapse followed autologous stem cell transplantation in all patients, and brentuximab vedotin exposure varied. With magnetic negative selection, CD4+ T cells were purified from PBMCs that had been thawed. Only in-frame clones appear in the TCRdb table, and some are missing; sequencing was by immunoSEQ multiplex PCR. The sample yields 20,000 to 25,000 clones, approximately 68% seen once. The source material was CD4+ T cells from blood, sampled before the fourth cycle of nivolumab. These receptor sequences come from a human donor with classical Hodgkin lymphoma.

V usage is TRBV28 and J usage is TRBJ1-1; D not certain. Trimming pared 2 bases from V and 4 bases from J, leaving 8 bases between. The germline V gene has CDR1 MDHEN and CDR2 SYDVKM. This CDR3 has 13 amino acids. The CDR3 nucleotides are TGTGCCAGCAGTTTACTTTCAGTCACTGAAGCTTTCTTT. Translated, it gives CASSLLSVTEAFF.

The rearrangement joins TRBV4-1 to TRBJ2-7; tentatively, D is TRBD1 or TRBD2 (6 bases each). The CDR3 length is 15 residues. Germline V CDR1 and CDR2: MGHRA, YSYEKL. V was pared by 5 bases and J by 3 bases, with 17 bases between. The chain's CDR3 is CASSSREGGHYEQYF. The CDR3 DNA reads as TGCGCCAGCAGCTCCCGAGAGGGGGGCCACTACGAGCAGTACTTC.

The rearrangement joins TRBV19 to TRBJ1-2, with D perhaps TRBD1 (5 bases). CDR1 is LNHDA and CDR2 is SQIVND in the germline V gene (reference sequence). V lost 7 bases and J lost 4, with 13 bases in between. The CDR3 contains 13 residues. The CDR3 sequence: CASTPETAYGYTF. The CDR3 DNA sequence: TGTGCCAGTACTCCAGAGACAGCCTATGGCTACACCTTC.

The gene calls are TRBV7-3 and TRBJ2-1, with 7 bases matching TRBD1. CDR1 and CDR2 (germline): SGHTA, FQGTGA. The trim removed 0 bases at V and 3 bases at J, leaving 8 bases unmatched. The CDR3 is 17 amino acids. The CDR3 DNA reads TGTGCCAGCAGCTTAACGCCTCCGACAGGGATCTACAATGAGCAGTTCTTC. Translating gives CASSLTPPTGIYNEQFF.

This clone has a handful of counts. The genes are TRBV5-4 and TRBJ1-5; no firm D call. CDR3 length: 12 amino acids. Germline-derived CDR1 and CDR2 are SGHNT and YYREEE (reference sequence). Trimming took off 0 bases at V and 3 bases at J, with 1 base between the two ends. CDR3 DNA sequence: TGTGCCAGCAGCTTGGACAATCAGCCCCAGCATTTT. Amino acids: CASSLDNQPQHF.

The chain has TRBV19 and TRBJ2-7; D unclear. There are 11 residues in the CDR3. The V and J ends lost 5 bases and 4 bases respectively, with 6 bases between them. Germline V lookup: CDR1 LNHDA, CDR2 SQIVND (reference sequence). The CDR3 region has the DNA TGTGCCAGTAGTCAAAGTTACGAGCAGTACTTC. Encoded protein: CASSQSYEQYF.